The following is a T cell receptor (beta chain) sequence with its context. Its specificity is not known. Sequencing was performed with immunoSEQ multiplex PCR; in TCRdb, only in-frame clones are kept and a portion is missing. This sample yields tens of thousands of clones, of which more than 70% are seen a single time; more than 0.25% belongs to the top ten. The data were obtained in a study of OX40 agonist ivuxolimab in advanced cancers. Trimming cost V 6 bases and J 4 bases; bases outside gene matches: 12. Germline assignment: CDR1 SNHLY and CDR2 FYNNEI. The CDR3 extends over 15 amino acids. Study-level findings and limits: Relative to CD4+, CD8+ T cells held more expanded clones on average. Among the lowest peripheral clonal expansion occurred in 0.1-3.0 mg/kg partial responders. There were also nonresponders showing low normalized T-cell clonal expansion.

The rearrangement joins TRBV2 to TRBJ2-7, with TRBD2 identical over 7 bases. This TCR derives from an adult with an advanced solid tumor such as melanoma, head and neck, liver or kidney cancer. The sequences come from CD4+ or CD8+ T cells sorted from blood, collected in a trial of the OX40 agonist ivuxolimab. CDR3 sequence (DNA): TGTGCCAGCAGCTTAGCGGGCCCCGGGGGGTACGAGCAGTACTTC. This translates into CASSLAGPGGYEQYF.